This T cell receptor (beta chain) came from a study of tumor-infiltrating lymphocytes in primary liver carcinoma. A constant-region primer served to make TCR beta cDNA from about 500 ng total RNA. Researchers made the TCR beta libraries by running three nested multiplex PCR rounds with slightly modified ARM-PCR. Rounds one and two of PCR, each of 10 cycles, were primed with TRBV1-TRBV30 forward primers and a C-beta reverse primer. TCRdb itself ran the multiplex PCR reads through MiXCR, one entry per CDR3 protein. The sample lists about 200,000 distinct CDR3 sequences, about 85% seen once, with 15% to 20% in the top ten. Study-wide results and limits: Tumor top-250-clone fractions significantly exceeded those of blood (p = 0.039).

The CDR3 is 13 amino acids. The germline V and J ends were trimmed by 2 bases and 1 base, with 8 bases remaining between them. Germline CDR1 and CDR2: DFQATT and SNEGSKA (reference sequence). Comment on this clonotype: Its antigen is as yet unknown. The conserved final phenylalanine or tryptophan is absent from the CDR3, which likely points to a read error.

DNA and RNA were both co-extracted from 20-30 mg of bulk tissue that had not been sorted. The receptor comes from a man between 40 and 49 years old with primary liver carcinoma and hepatitis B virus infection. The sequencing sample was made of tumor tissue from primary liver carcinoma. The genes are TRBV20-1 and TRBJ1-2; the D is unclear. CDR3 sequence (DNA): TGCAGTGCTAGATGGCCCAGTAACTATGGCTACACCCTC. Its translation: CSARWPSNYGYTL.